In its sample, the clone carrying this TCR beta chain was seen a few times. After removal of 5 bases from V and 6 bases from J, the junction contained 12 bases not matched to a gene. This CDR3 has 15 amino acids. The germline V gene has CDR1 MNHEY and CDR2 SVGAGI. The source of the sample is a study of cytomegalovirus exposure and HLA in healthy donors. With 60 Vbeta and 13 Jbeta primers, the PCR was carried out. The assay was immunoSEQ multiplex PCR, and TCRdb's table has in-frame clones only and misses some. Of roughly 150,000 clones detected, roughly 10% appear once; the ten largest clones hold 1.8%.

This receptor was obtained from a man aged 50 to 60 in good health and CMV-seronegative. The specimen sequenced was PBMCs. This sequence joins TRBV6-5 and TRBJ2-7; 8 bases agree with TRBD1. CDR3 nucleotides: TGTGCCAGCAGTCACGACAGGGGCCCGGGCGGCGAGCAGTACTTC. Translation: CASSHDRGPGGEQYF.